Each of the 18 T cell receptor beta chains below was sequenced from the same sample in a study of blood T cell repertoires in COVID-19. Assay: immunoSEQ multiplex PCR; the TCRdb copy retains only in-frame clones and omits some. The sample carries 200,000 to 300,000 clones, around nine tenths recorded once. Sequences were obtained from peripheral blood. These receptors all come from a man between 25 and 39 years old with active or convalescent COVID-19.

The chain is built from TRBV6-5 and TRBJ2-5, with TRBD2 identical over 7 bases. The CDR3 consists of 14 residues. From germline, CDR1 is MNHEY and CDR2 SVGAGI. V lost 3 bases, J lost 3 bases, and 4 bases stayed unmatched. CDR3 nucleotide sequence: TGTGCCAGCAGTTATAGCGGGCGGAAAGAGACCCAGTACTTC. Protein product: CASSYSGRKETQYF.

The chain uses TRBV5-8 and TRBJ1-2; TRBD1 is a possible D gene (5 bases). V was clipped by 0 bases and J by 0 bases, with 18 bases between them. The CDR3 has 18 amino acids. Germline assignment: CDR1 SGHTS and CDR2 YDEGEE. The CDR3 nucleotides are TGTGCCAGCAGCTTGGTTTTAGGGGTTCTGACAACTAACTATGGCTACACCTTC. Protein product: CASSLVLGVLTTNYGYTF.

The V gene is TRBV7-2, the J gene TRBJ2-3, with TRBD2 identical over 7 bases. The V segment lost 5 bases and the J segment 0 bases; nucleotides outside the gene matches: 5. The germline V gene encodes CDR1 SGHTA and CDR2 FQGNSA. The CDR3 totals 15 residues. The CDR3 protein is CASSRDYLSTDTQYF. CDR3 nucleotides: TGTGCCAGCAGCCGGGACTACCTTAGCACAGATACGCAGTATTTT.

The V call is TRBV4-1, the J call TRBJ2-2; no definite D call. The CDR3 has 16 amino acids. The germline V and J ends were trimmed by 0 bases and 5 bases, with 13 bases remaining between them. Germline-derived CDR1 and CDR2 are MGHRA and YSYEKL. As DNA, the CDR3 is TGCGCCAGCAGCCAAGAGCTACCCCGCGGAACCGGGGAGCTGTTTTTT. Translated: CASSQELPRGTGELFF.

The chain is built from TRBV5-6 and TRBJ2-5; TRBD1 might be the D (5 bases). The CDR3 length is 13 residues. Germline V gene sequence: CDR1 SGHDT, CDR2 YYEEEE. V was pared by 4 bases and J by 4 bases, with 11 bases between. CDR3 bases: TGTGCCAGCAGCCCCTGGACAAGAGAGACCCAGTACTTC. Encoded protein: CASSPWTRETQYF.

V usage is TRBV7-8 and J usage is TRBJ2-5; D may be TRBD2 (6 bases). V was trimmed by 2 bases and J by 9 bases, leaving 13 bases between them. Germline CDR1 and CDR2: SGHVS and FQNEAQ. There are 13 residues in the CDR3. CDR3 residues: CASSLWDRGSQYF. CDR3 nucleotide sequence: TGTGCCAGCAGCTTATGGGACCGGGGGTCCCAGTACTTC.

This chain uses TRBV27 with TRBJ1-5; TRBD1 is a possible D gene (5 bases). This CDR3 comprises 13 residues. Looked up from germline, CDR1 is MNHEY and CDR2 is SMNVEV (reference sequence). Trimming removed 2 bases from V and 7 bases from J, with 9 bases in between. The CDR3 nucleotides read TGTGCCAGCAGTTTAGGGGCCGGACAGCCCCAGCATTTT. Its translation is CASSLGAGQPQHF.

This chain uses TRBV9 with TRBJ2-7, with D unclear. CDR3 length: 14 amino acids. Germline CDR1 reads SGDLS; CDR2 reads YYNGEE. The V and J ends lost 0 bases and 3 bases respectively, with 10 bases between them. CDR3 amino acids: CASSVGSGGYEQYF. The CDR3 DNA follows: TGTGCCAGCAGCGTAGGATCGGGTGGCTACGAGCAGTACTTC.

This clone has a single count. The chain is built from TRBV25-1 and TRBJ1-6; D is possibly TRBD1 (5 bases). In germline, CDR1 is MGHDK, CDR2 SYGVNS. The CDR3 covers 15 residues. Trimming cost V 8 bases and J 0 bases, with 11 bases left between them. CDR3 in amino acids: CASRQLSSYNSPLHF. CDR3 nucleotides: TGTGCCAGCCGACAGCTTAGCTCCTATAATTCACCCCTCCACTTT.

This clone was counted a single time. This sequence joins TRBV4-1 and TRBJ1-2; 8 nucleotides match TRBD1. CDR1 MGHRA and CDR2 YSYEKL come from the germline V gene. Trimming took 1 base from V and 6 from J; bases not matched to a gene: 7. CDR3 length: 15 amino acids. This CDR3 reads CASSQARTGTHGYTF. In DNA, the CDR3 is TGCGCCAGCAGCCAAGCGAGGACAGGGACCCATGGCTACACCTTC.

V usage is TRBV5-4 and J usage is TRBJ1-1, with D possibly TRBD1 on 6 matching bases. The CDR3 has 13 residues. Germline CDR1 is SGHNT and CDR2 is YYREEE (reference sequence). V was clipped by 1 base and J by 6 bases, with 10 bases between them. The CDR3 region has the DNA TGTGCCAGCAGCTTGAGCAGGGGTTCTGAAGCTTTCTTT. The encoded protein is CASSLSRGSEAFF.

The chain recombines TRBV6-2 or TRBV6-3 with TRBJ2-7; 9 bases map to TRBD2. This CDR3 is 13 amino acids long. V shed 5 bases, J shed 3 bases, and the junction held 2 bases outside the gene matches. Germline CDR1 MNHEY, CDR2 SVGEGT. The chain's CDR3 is CASSQAGGYEQYF. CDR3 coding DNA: TGTGCCAGCAGTCAAGCGGGGGGCTACGAGCAGTACTTC.

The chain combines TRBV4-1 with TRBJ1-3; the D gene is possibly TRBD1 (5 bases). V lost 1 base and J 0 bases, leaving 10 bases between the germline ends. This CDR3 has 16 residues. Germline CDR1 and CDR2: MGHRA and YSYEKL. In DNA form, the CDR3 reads TGCGCCAGCAGCCAAGGTACAGGCAACTCTGGAAACACCATATATTTT. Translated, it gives CASSQGTGNSGNTIYF.

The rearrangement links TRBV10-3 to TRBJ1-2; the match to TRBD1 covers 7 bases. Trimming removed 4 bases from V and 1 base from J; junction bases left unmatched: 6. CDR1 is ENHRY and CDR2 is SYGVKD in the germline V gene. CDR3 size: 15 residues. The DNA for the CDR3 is TGTGCCATCAGTGGGGACAGTTACCTTAACTATGGCTACACCTTC. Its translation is CAISGDSYLNYGYTF.

The CDR3 loop reads CATRSGAEAFF. CDR3 sequence (DNA): TGCGCCACACGGTCCGGGGCTGAAGCTTTCTTT. The chain is built from TRBV10-1 and TRBJ1-1, with D uncertain. In germline, CDR1 is WNHNN, CDR2 SYGVQD (reference sequence). V was pared by 10 bases and J by 6 bases, with 12 bases between. CDR3 length: 11 residues.

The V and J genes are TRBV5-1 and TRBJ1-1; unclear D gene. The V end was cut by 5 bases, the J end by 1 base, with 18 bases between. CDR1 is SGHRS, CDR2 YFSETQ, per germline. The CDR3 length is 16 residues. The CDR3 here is CASRSRAEGRNTEAFF. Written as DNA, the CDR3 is TGCGCCAGCAGATCCCGGGCCGAGGGAAGGAACACTGAAGCTTTCTTT.

DNA of the CDR3: TGTGCCAGCAGCGTAGAATCGGGGAGAGGGGGCGCGGGTGGCTACACCTTC. Its translation: CASSVESGRGGAGGYTF. The chain has TRBV9 and TRBJ1-2, with 7 bases fitting TRBD1. Germline values: CDR1 SGDLS, CDR2 YYNGEE. V lost 0 bases and J lost 7; bases outside the gene matches: 15. The CDR3 length is 17 residues.

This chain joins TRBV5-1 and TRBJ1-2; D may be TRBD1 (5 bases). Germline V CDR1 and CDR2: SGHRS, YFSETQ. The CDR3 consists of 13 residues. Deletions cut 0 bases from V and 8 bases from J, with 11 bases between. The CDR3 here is CASSLDVRAGYTF. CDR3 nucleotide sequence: TGCGCCAGCAGCTTGGATGTCAGGGCCGGCTACACCTTC.